A single sample is the source of the 27 T cell receptor beta chains below, sequenced in a study. TCRdb re-called the 5' RACE reads with MiXCR, one entry per CDR3 protein. Seen here are tens of thousands of distinct CDR3 sequences, 25% to 35% observed once, and the top ten hold around 3.9%. The sequencing sample was made of memory CD4+ T cells sorted from a lymph node. Subset of the sample: memory CD4+ T cells, CD4+CD45RO+CD25-. These receptors came from a female donor with breast cancer.

This clonotype turned up a few times. V usage is TRBV5-1 and J usage is TRBJ2-2, with D uncertain. The germline V gene encodes CDR1 SGHRS and CDR2 YFSETQ. The germline V and J ends were trimmed by 5 bases and 4 bases, with 15 bases remaining between them. This CDR3 spans 15 amino acids. DNA for the CDR3: TGCGCCAGCAGGGGTGGATCCTTCGGCACCGGGGAGCTGTTTTTT. Its protein is CASRGGSFGTGELFF.

This clonotype turned up a few times. The chain links TRBV6-6 to TRBJ2-3; 7 bases align to TRBD1. CDR3 length: 14 residues. The germline CDR1 and CDR2 sequences are MNHNY and SVGAGI (reference sequence). With 6 bases clipped from V and 5 bases from J, the junction kept 8 bases outside the gene matches. The CDR3 loop reads CASRSYDRVDTQYF. The CDR3 DNA reads TGTGCCAGCAGAAGCTACGACAGGGTAGATACGCAGTATTTT.

The chain is built from TRBV5-6 and TRBJ2-7, with D tentatively TRBD1 (6 bases). V was shortened by 3 bases and J by 7 bases, with 17 bases between the two germline ends. Germline CDR1 reads SGHDT; CDR2 reads YYEEEE. This CDR3 spans 14 amino acids. The CDR3 region has the DNA TGTGCCAGCAGCTCCTTGGTAGACAGGCGTGAGCAGTACTTC. It codes for CASSSLVDRREQYF.

This clonotype has a handful of counts. Sequence at one end of the junction differs from germline and may be a read error. The chain recombines TRBV29-1 with TRBJ2-7, with 10 bases lining up with TRBD2. Germline CDR1 is SQVTM and CDR2 is ANQGSEA. The CDR3 extends over 12 amino acids. CDR3 sequence reads: CGVELAGTEQYF. The CDR3 DNA reads as TGCGGCGTTGAACTAGCGGGAACCGAGCAGTACTTC.

In this sample, this clonotype turned up a few times. The gene calls are TRBV12-3 or TRBV12-4 and TRBJ1-2, with D possibly matching TRBD1 (5 bases). The CDR3 is made up of 14 amino acids. V was clipped by 5 bases and J by 0 bases, with 10 bases between them. This CDR3 is CASSRGSTNYGYTF. The CDR3 DNA is TGTGCCAGCAGTCGGGGGTCGACTAACTATGGCTACACCTTC.

This clonotype has only a few counts. The V gene is TRBV9, the J gene TRBJ1-1; D is ambiguous. From germline, CDR1 is SGDLS and CDR2 YYNGEE. Trimming removed 4 bases at V and 0 bases at J, with 16 bases between. The CDR3 consists of 16 residues. CDR3 nucleotides: TGTGCCAGCAGCTACGACACTGTTGCCATGAACACTGAAGCTTTCTTT. It is translated as CASSYDTVAMNTEAFF.

The chain employs TRBV20-1 and TRBJ1-5, with 8 bases matching TRBD1. The V and J ends lost 2 bases and 2 bases, in that order; junction bases with no gene match: 2. The CDR3 length is 14 residues. Germline CDR1 and CDR2: DFQATT and SNEGSKA (reference sequence). CDR3 bases: TGCAGTGCTAGACAACAGGGGGGCAATCAGCCCCAGCATTTT. The encoded protein is CSARQQGGNQPQHF.

This chain joins TRBV2 and TRBJ2-5; 9 bases agree with TRBD1. CDR1 is SNHLY, CDR2 FYNNEI, per germline. The J segment lost 5 bases and the V segment lost 7 bases, leaving 8 bases of the junction unmatched. The CDR3 runs 14 residues. This CDR3 reads CASKQTGGWETQYF. CDR3 nucleotide sequence: TGTGCCAGCAAACAAACAGGGGGCTGGGAGACCCAGTACTTC.

This chain links TRBV2 with TRBJ2-3, with TRBD1 identical over 7 bases. In germline, CDR1 is SNHLY, CDR2 FYNNEI. Losses at the gene ends were 4 bases for V and 5 bases for J; bases not matched to a gene: 6. The CDR3 runs to 14 residues. The CDR3 is CASSGQGQEDTQYF. Here the CDR3 DNA reads TGTGCCAGCAGTGGACAGGGCCAGGAAGATACGCAGTATTTT.

This clonotype occurred a few times. The J gene is TRBJ2-2, the V gene TRBV5-1; D is undetermined. The V gene lost 0 bases and the J gene lost 0 bases, with 9 bases spanning the gap. CDR3 length: 16 residues. CDR1 is SGHRS and CDR2 is YFSETQ in the germline V gene. The CDR3 loop reads CASSLGLGSNTGELFF. CDR3 in DNA: TGCGCCAGCAGCTTGGGCCTGGGTTCGAACACCGGGGAGCTGTTTTTT.

CDR3: CASSLTSGRGDTDTQYF. The CDR3 DNA reads as TGCGCCAGCAGCTTGACTAGCGGGAGAGGAGACACAGATACGCAGTATTTT. This chain links TRBV5-1 with TRBJ2-3; 11 bases line up with TRBD2. This CDR3 has 17 residues. CDR1 is SGHRS and CDR2 is YFSETQ in the germline V gene. Unmatched junction bases numbered 6, after V lost 1 base and J lost 2 bases.

This clonotype appeared many times. V and J are TRBV6-5 and TRBJ2-7; D uncertain. This CDR3 has 14 amino acids. Trimming left V 6 bases short and J 6 bases short, with 18 bases between. Per the germline V gene, CDR1 is MNHEY and CDR2 is SVGAGI. The CDR3 nucleotides are TGTGCCAGCAGGACCAGGTGGATGTTGAGCGAGCAGTACTTC. Protein product: CASRTRWMLSEQYF.

The chain is built from TRBV25-1 and TRBJ2-1; the D gene is possibly TRBD2 (6 bases). V lost 1 base to trimming and J lost 2 bases, with 15 bases between them. From germline, CDR1 is MGHDK and CDR2 SYGVNS. CDR3 length: 17 residues. The DNA for the CDR3 is TGTGCCAGCAGTGAATTCCCGACTAGTAGCCCCTACAATGAGCAGTTCTTC. Translated, it gives CASSEFPTSSPYNEQFF.

This clonotype was recorded a few times. The chain is built from TRBV10-1 and TRBJ2-1, with a possible D match to TRBD2 (6 bases). Germline V gene lookup returns CDR1 WNHNN and CDR2 SYGVQD (reference sequence). V gave up 5 bases and J gave up 7 bases, with 15 bases separating them. The CDR3 is 14 residues long. The CDR3 loop reads CASSHQTSGNEQFF. The CDR3 DNA is TGCGCCAGCAGTCATCAGACTAGTGGTAATGAGCAGTTCTTC.

This clonotype was counted many times. This sequence joins TRBV2 and TRBJ2-1; TRBD2 is a possible D gene (5 bases). The length of the CDR3 is 12 residues. V gave up 6 bases and J gave up 6 bases, with 9 bases separating them. The germline CDR1 and CDR2 sequences are SNHLY and FYNNEI. The chain's CDR3 is CASRRAVNEQFF. The CDR3 DNA reads as TGTGCCAGCAGGCGGGCAGTCAATGAGCAGTTCTTC.

This clonotype was observed many times. This chain connects TRBV20-1 to TRBJ2-7; tentatively, D is TRBD1 or TRBD2 (5 bases each). Germline CDR1 and CDR2: DFQATT and SNEGSKA (reference sequence). CDR3 length equals 13 residues. CDR3: CVGVGETTYEQYF. In DNA form, the CDR3 reads TGCGTGGGGGTTGGGGAGACAACCTACGAGCAGTACTTC.

This clonotype occurred a few times. The chain links TRBV4-1 to TRBJ1-1, with 8 bases that match TRBD1. Looked up from germline, CDR1 is MGHRA and CDR2 is YSYEKL. The CDR3 covers 15 residues. Trimming cost V 4 bases and J 5 bases; bases outside gene matches: 9. CDR3 nucleotides: TGCGCCAGCAGCCTCAGTCAGGGGGCTGGAACTGAAGCTTTCTTT. Its protein product is CASSLSQGAGTEAFF.

In its sample, this clonotype was seen a few times. The chain carries TRBV4-1 and TRBJ2-2; no firm D call. The CDR3 runs 15 residues. V was pared by 3 bases and J by 0 bases, with 8 bases between. Germline V gene data show CDR1 as MGHRA and CDR2 as YSYEKL. CDR3 sequence reads: CASSQLRTNTGELFF. The CDR3 nucleotides read TGCGCCAGCAGCCAGCTAAGAACGAACACCGGGGAGCTGTTTTTT.

The chain has TRBV4-1 and TRBJ1-6; the match to TRBD1 covers 9 bases. There are 15 residues in the CDR3. CDR1 and CDR2 (germline): MGHRA, YSYEKL. The junction had 4 bases not matched to a gene; V was cut back by 0 bases and J by 10 bases. CDR3 protein: CASSQDSGQGSPLHF. CDR3 sequence (DNA): TGCGCCAGCAGCCAAGACTCGGGACAGGGCTCACCCCTCCACTTT.

This clonotype was detected only a few times. The rearrangement uses TRBV12-3 or TRBV12-4 and TRBJ2-7, with no clear D. The CDR3 is 11 residues long. V was trimmed by 2 bases and J by 4 bases, leaving 3 bases between them. CDR3 in amino acids: CASSLKYEQYF. The CDR3 bases are TGTGCCAGCAGTTTAAAGTACGAGCAGTACTTC.

This chain uses TRBV9 with TRBJ1-3; D unclear. Germline CDR1 SGDLS, CDR2 YYNGEE. The ends were cut back, 0 bases at V and 0 bases at J, with 7 bases in the middle. This CDR3 comprises 15 residues. The CDR3 loop is CASSVDGHSGNTIYF. The CDR3 bases are TGTGCCAGCAGCGTAGACGGTCACTCTGGAAACACCATATATTTT. The variable domain in full, completed from reference TRBV9 and TRBJ1-3, reads DSGVTQTPKHLITATGQRVTLRCSPRSGDLSVYWYQQSLDQGLQFLIQYYNGEERAKGNILERFSAQQFPDLHSELNLSSLELGDSALYFCASSVDGHSGNTIYFGEGSWLTVV.

Judged by abundance, this clonotype is medium-sized. This chain connects TRBV4-2 to TRBJ2-5; the D gene could be TRBD1 or TRBD2 (7 bases each). This CDR3 has 18 residues. Germline CDR1 is LGHNA and CDR2 is YNFKEQ. With 0 bases removed from V and 4 bases from J, the gap between germline ends came to 21 bases. Here the CDR3 reads CASSQDLAGGGLVETQYF. CDR3 DNA: TGTGCCAGCAGCCAAGATTTGGCAGGGGGAGGGTTGGTAGAGACCCAGTACTTC.

This clonotype was counted between two and nine times. The chain employs TRBV4-1 and TRBJ2-7; the D gene is possibly TRBD2 (5 bases). With 0 bases removed from V and 3 bases from J, the gap between germline ends came to 18 bases. The CDR3 sequence is 17 residues long. The germline V gene encodes CDR1 MGHRA and CDR2 YSYEKL. In nucleotides, the CDR3 is TGCGCCAGCAGCCAAGAATCAAGGAGGAGCGCCTACTACGAGCAGTACTTC. Translating gives CASSQESRRSAYYEQYF.

The V call is TRBV5-5, the J call TRBJ2-7, with D tentatively TRBD2 (5 bases). The V gene lost 7 bases and the J gene lost 6 bases, with 11 bases spanning the gap. Germline CDR1 and CDR2: SGHKS and YYEKEE (reference sequence). The CDR3 contains 11 residues. As DNA, the CDR3 is TGTGCCAGCCGCGCCGGGGTCGAGCAGTACTTC. Translating it yields CASRAGVEQYF. Supplemented by reference TRBV5-5 and TRBJ2-7, the full variable domain reads DAGVTQSPTHLIKTRGQQVTLRCSPISGHKSVSWYQQVLGQGPQFIFQYYEKEERGRGNFPDRFSARQFPNYSSELNVNALLLGDSALYLCASRAGVEQYFGPGTRLTVT.

The chain links TRBV9 to TRBJ1-5, with D hard to call. The CDR3 is 14 amino acids. The V gene's germline CDR1 is SGDLS and CDR2 YYNGEE. V shed 2 bases and J shed 0 bases, with 6 bases lying between them. Here the CDR3 reads CASSVGLSNQPQHF. The CDR3 region has the DNA TGTGCCAGCAGCGTTGGGCTTAGCAATCAGCCCCAGCATTTT.

This clonotype was detected only a few times. The rearrangement joins TRBV10-3 to TRBJ2-7; D gene uncertain. CDR3 length: 12 amino acids. Germline loops: CDR1 ENHRY, CDR2 SYGVKD. The germline V and J ends were trimmed by 0 bases and 9 bases, with 9 bases remaining between them. The CDR3 DNA is TGTGCCATCAGTGAGTCCAGAAACGGGCAGTACTTC. Protein: CAISESRNGQYF.

The chain uses TRBV7-3 and TRBJ2-2, with D unclear. The CDR3 totals 15 residues. Trimming took off 5 bases at V and 5 bases at J, with 15 bases between the two ends. Germline loops: CDR1 SGHTA, CDR2 FQGTGA. The CDR3: CASSPGRMVTGELFF. The DNA for the CDR3 is TGTGCCAGCAGCCCAGGCAGGATGGTGACCGGGGAGCTGTTTTTT. The variable domain in full, with the rest retrieved from reference TRBV7-3 and TRBJ2-2, is GAGVSQTPSNKVTEKGKYVELRCDPISGHTALYWYRQSLGQGPEFLIYFQGTGAADDSGLPNDRFFAVRPEGSVSTLKIQRTERGDSAVYLCASSPGRMVTGELFFGEGSRLTVL.